A selection of T cell receptor beta chains follows, all from one sample in a study of cytomegalovirus exposure and HLA in healthy donors. TCRdb's copy holds only in-frame clones and misses some; the assay was immunoSEQ multiplex PCR. This sample yields approximately 150,000 clones, of which roughly 70% are seen a single time; 1.5% to 2% belongs to the top ten. Sequencing was performed on PBMCs. The receptors here all came from a woman in her thirties or forties in good health and CMV-seronegative. Each CDR3 is given with its conserved first and last residue. Fields, in order: clone size, J gene, V gene, D gene, CDR3 protein, CDR3 DNA. D genes are given only for firm matches. Some rows have no size entry. The others give once, few or many, or a class for an expanded clone.

>-|TRBJ1-2|TRBV14|-
CASSNLYGYTF
TGTGCCAGCAGTAATCTATATGGCTACACCTTC
>-|TRBJ2-3|TRBV9|TRBD2
CASSVESAGVWPDTQYF
TGTGCCAGCAGCGTAGAGTCGGCGGGAGTCTGGCCAGATACGCAGTATTTT
>-|TRBJ1-2|TRBV5-1|-
CASSLGQPNYGYTF
TGCGCCAGCAGCTTAGGACAGCCTAACTATGGCTACACCTTC
>-|TRBJ2-2|TRBV4-1|-
CASSHSRGRIPNLNTGELFF
TGCGCCAGCAGCCACTCGCGGGGGCGAATACCTAACTTGAACACCGGGGAGCTGTTTTTT
>-|TRBJ1-1|TRBV6-1|TRBD1
CASSDGAGGRFTEAFF
TGTGCCAGCAGTGACGGGGCAGGGGGTAGGTTTACTGAAGCTTTCTTT
>few|TRBJ1-5|TRBV28|TRBD1
CAGAPGDRAYNQPQHF
TGTGCCGGGGCCCCCGGGGACAGGGCCTACAATCAGCCCCAGCATTTT
>-|TRBJ1-5|TRBV7-2|-
CASSFSRQVGLPQHF
TGTGCCAGCAGCTTTTCCCGGCAGGTGGGGCTGCCCCAGCATTTT
>once|TRBJ2-7|TRBV2|TRBD2
CASIAGAGEQYF
TGTGCCAGCATAGCGGGGGCCGGGGAGCAGTACTTC
>once|TRBJ2-7|TRBV18|-
CASSLDRTEQYF
TGTGCCAGCTCACTCGACAGGACCGAGCAGTACTTC
>-|TRBJ2-1|TRBV27|-
CASSQDKYNEQFF
TGTGCCAGCAGTCAGGACAAATACAATGAGCAGTTCTTC
>-|TRBJ1-6|TRBV7-6|-
CASSLDTVTSPLHF
TGTGCCAGCAGCTTGGACACGGTGACTTCACCCCTCCACTTT
>-|TRBJ1-1|TRBV19|-
CASSIGGYPLENTEAFF
TGTGCCAGTAGTATAGGAGGGTACCCCCTAGAGAACACTGAAGCTTTCTTT
>many|TRBJ1-1|TRBV9|-
CASSYKEAMNTEAFF
TGTGCCAGCAGCTATAAGGAGGCGATGAACACTGAAGCTTTCTTT
>-|TRBJ1-1|TRBV28|-
CASSPPLLIEAFF
TGTGCCAGCAGTCCCCCACTGCTTATTGAAGCTTTCTTT
>-|TRBJ1-1|TRBV28|-
CASSSWGEWNTEAFF
TGTGCCAGCAGTTCCTGGGGCGAGTGGAACACTGAAGCTTTCTTT
>-|TRBJ2-1|TRBV19|TRBD2
CASSLLAGGNEQFF
TGTGCCAGTAGCCTACTAGCGGGAGGTAATGAGCAGTTCTTC
>-|TRBJ1-1|TRBV28|TRBD1
CASSQLTGTGAFF
TGTGCCAGCAGTCAACTGACCGGGACAGGAGCTTTCTTT
>-|TRBJ1-2|TRBV27|-
CASSLERDNYGYTF
TGTGCCAGCAGTTTAGAGAGGGATAACTATGGCTACACCTTC
>-|TRBJ1-4|TRBV4-2|TRBD1
CASSQDRLTGVGNLLEKLFF
TGTGCCAGCAGCCAAGACCGACTAACAGGGGTGGGAAACCTCCTGGAAAAACTGTTTTTT
>-|TRBJ1-5|TRBV28|-
CASTGSVGYQPQHF
TGTGCCAGCACGGGGAGCGTGGGCTATCAGCCCCAGCATTTT
>-|TRBJ1-5|TRBV18|-
CASSPPGRSGNQPQHF
TGTGCCAGCTCACCACCTGGTAGGAGCGGCAATCAGCCCCAGCATTTT
>-|TRBJ2-7|TRBV7-2|TRBD2
CASSTRSSGSYEQYF
TGTGCCAGCAGCACGAGATCTAGCGGCTCCTACGAGCAGTACTTC
>-|TRBJ2-7|TRBV10-3|TRBD2
CAISEPSGVSYEQYF
TGTGCCATCAGTGAGCCCAGCGGGGTTTCCTACGAGCAGTACTTC
>-|TRBJ1-6|TRBV30|TRBD1
CAWANRDRDSPLHF
TGTGCCTGGGCGAACCGGGACAGGGATTCACCCCTCCACTTT
>-|TRBJ1-6|TRBV28|-
CASSSGSPSPTLHF
TGTGCCAGCAGTTCCGGTTCCCCGTCTCCGACCCTCCACTTT
>-|TRBJ1-3|TRBV5-5|TRBD1
CASSFHTGTGGFRSGNTIYF
TGTGCCAGCAGCTTTCATACCGGGACAGGGGGATTCCGCTCTGGAAACACCATATATTTT
>-|TRBJ1-1|TRBV28|-
CASSLLQMNTEAFF
TGTGCCAGCAGTTTGCTCCAGATGAACACTGAAGCTTTCTTT
>-|TRBJ2-3|TRBV9|TRBD2
CASSVAGLADYTDTQYF
TGTGCCAGCAGCGTAGCGGGACTAGCGGATTACACAGATACGCAGTATTTT
>-|TRBJ1-3|TRBV5-6|-
CASSLRPLRGGNTIYF
TGTGCCAGCAGCTTACGGCCCCTGCGGGGGGGAAACACCATATATTTT
>few|TRBJ1-5|TRBV7-9|TRBD1
CASSLRDSQPQHF
TGTGCCAGCAGCCTCCGGGACAGTCAGCCCCAGCATTTT
>-|TRBJ2-1|TRBV9|TRBD2
CASSVERAGVSYNEQFF
TGTGCCAGCAGCGTAGAGCGAGCGGGAGTCTCCTACAATGAGCAGTTCTTC
>-|TRBJ1-2|TRBV5-4|-
CASSLSGIPYGYTF
TGTGCCAGCAGCTTATCAGGAATCCCCTATGGCTACACCTTC
>-|TRBJ1-5|TRBV10-2|TRBD1
CASSLVQGSQPQHF
TGCGCCAGCAGCCTGGTACAGGGGAGCCAGCCCCAGCATTTT
>-|TRBJ1-5|TRBV4-1|-
CASSQGRGRSNQPQHF
TGCGCCAGCAGCCAAGGCAGGGGAAGAAGCAATCAGCCCCAGCATTTT
>-|TRBJ2-3|TRBV6-5|TRBD1
CASTQRGPSTDTQYF
TGTGCCAGCACCCAGAGGGGGCCTAGCACAGATACGCAGTATTTT
>-|TRBJ2-1|TRBV4-1|TRBD1
CASSHGQGALNEQFF
TGCGCCAGCAGCCACGGACAGGGGGCGCTTAATGAGCAGTTCTTC
>-|TRBJ1-6|TRBV5-6|-
CASSLVSGRSNSPLHF
TGTGCCAGCAGCTTGGTTTCTGGCAGATCAAATTCACCCCTCCACTTT
>-|TRBJ2-1|TRBV7-9|TRBD2
CASSFGGTRDNEQFF
TGTGCCAGCAGCTTCGGGGGGACTAGAGACAATGAGCAGTTCTTC
>once|TRBJ2-2|TRBV5-1|-
CASSFLGASTGELFF
TGCGCCAGCAGCTTCTTAGGGGCTAGTACCGGGGAGCTGTTTTTT
>-|TRBJ1-3|TRBV5-4|-
CASSLTTSGNTIYF
TGTGCCAGCAGCTTGACGACTTCTGGAAACACCATATATTTT
>-|TRBJ2-7|TRBV2|TRBD1
CASRYDRVHPRYEQYF
TGTGCCAGCAGGTATGACAGGGTTCACCCCCGCTACGAGCAGTACTTC
>-|TRBJ1-2|TRBV10-3|-
CAISESPGTRVYGYTF
TGTGCCATCAGTGAGTCGCCGGGAACTCGCGTCTATGGCTACACCTTC
>-|TRBJ2-7|TRBV11-2|-
CASSPGGTVRTYEQYF
TGTGCCAGCAGCCCCGGCGGGACAGTGCGAACCTACGAGCAGTACTTC
>-|TRBJ1-2|TRBV2|-
CASSVSPVTNGYTF
TGTGCCAGCAGTGTTTCCCCGGTTACCAATGGCTACACCTTC
>few|TRBJ1-1|TRBV10-3|-
CAISSLGDTEAFF
TGTGCCATCAGTTCCTTAGGGGACACTGAAGCTTTCTTT
>-|TRBJ2-7|TRBV21-1|-
CASSGQGGSDYEQYF
TGTGCCAGCAGTGGACAGGGGGGGAGTGACTACGAGCAGTACTTC
>-|TRBJ2-7|TRBV5-1|TRBD1
CASSPGQGQDEQYF
TGCGCCAGCAGCCCGGGACAGGGGCAGGACGAGCAGTACTTC